This entry lists 24 T cell receptor beta chains sequenced from one sample in a study of blood T cells in healthy people across ages. Through a sample-barcoded 5' primer and a J-beta primer mix, a second PCR was run for roughly 6 to 12 cycles. TCRdb independently ran MiXCR on the 5' RACE reads; one entry per CDR3 protein. The data show over a million distinct CDR3 sequences, roughly 59% seen once. Material: blood. These receptors were collected from a man aged 18 to 30 in good health.

The V and J genes are TRBV4-1 and TRBJ1-2, with D unclear. Germline V CDR1 and CDR2: MGHRA, YSYEKL. The CDR3 extends over 15 amino acids. With 1 base removed from V and 3 bases from J, the gap between germline ends came to 12 bases. The CDR3 sequence: CASSQVEGFDYGYTF. The CDR3 coding sequence is TGCGCCAGCAGCCAAGTTGAAGGGTTCGACTATGGCTACACCTTC.

This chain links TRBV9 with TRBJ2-7; the D gene is possibly TRBD2 (7 bases). The ends were cut back, 4 bases at V and 0 bases at J, with 14 bases in the middle. Germline assignment: CDR1 SGDLS and CDR2 YYNGEE. This CDR3 region has 15 residues. DNA of the CDR3: TGTGCCAGCAGCCCCGGGGGGCCAAGCTCCTACGAGCAGTACTTC. Its protein product is CASSPGGPSSYEQYF.

V and J are TRBV5-1 and TRBJ1-2, with 7 bases matching TRBD1. The CDR3 runs 15 residues. Germline CDR1 reads SGHRS; CDR2 reads YFSETQ. V shed 4 bases and J 3 bases; nucleotides not matched to a gene: 9. In DNA, the CDR3 is TGCGCCAGCAGCCCCCTAGAGGGGACAGACTATGGCTACACCTTC. Its protein is CASSPLEGTDYGYTF.

The V gene is TRBV20-1, the J gene TRBJ2-5, with D perhaps matching TRBD2 (5 bases). V gave up 2 bases and J gave up 9 bases, with 13 bases separating them. Germline-derived CDR1 and CDR2 are DFQATT and SNEGSKA (reference sequence). The CDR3 has 12 amino acids. The CDR3 spells CSARSGVRAQYF. The CDR3, as DNA: TGCAGTGCTAGATCCGGGGTACGTGCCCAGTACTTC.

The chain links TRBV2 to TRBJ2-2; 7 nucleotides align to TRBD2. CDR1 and CDR2 from the germline V gene are SNHLY and FYNNEI. There are 14 residues in the CDR3. Trimming took 8 bases from V and 4 from J; bases not matched to a gene: 7. The CDR3 here is CASLSWEGTGELFF. CDR3 in DNA: TGTGCCAGCCTTAGCTGGGAGGGCACCGGGGAGCTGTTTTTT. Looking up the rest from reference TRBV2 and TRBJ2-2 gives the full variable domain: EPEVTQTPSHQVTQMGQEVILRCVPISNHLYFYWYRQILGQKVEFLVSFYNNEISEKSEIFDDQFSVERPDGSNFTLKIRSTKLEDSAMYFCASLSWEGTGELFFGEGSRLTVL.

This chain joins TRBV7-9 and TRBJ1-4; no firm D call. Germline lookup yields CDR1 SEHNR and CDR2 FQNEAQ (reference sequence). Trimming took 6 bases from V and 5 from J, leaving 16 bases between them. The CDR3 covers 15 residues. CDR3 amino acids: CASRHRRAGNEKLFF. The DNA for the CDR3 is TGTGCCAGCAGACATAGGCGGGCGGGAAATGAAAAACTGTTTTTT.

In regard to this clonotype: A junction end diverges from the germline sequence, so it may reflect a read error. This sequence joins TRBV20-1 and TRBJ2-7; the D gene could be TRBD1 or TRBD2 (5 bases each). The germline CDR1 and CDR2 sequences are DFQATT and SNEGSKA (reference sequence). The CDR3 covers 13 residues. The CDR3 DNA follows: TGCAGCGCTACCGGGACCCACTCCTACGAGCAGTACTTC. This codes for CSATGTHSYEQYF.

This clonotype has more than one count but fewer than ten. This chain links TRBV7-2 with TRBJ1-2; TRBD1 agrees at 8 bases. Per germline, CDR1 SGHTA and CDR2 FQGNSA. V lost 4 bases to trimming and J lost 5 bases; unmatched junction nucleotides: 6. The CDR3 is 14 residues long. The CDR3 nucleotides are TGTGCCAGCAGCTCGCGGACAGGGTCGTATGGCTACACCTTC. Translating gives CASSSRTGSYGYTF.

The V call is TRBV20-1, the J call TRBJ1-5; 7 bases line up with TRBD1. The V and J ends lost 2 bases and 2 bases, in that order; junction bases with no gene match: 6. The CDR3 contains 15 residues. Germline lookup yields CDR1 DFQATT and CDR2 SNEGSKA (reference sequence). For the CDR3, the DNA is TGCAGTGCTAGACCCCCCGGGACAGGCAATCAGCCCCAGCATTTT. Its translation: CSARPPGTGNQPQHF.

The chain is built from TRBV7-9 and TRBJ2-5; D uncertain. The V gene's germline CDR1 is SEHNR and CDR2 FQNEAQ (reference sequence). Trimming took 8 bases from V and 2 from J, leaving 12 bases between them. This CDR3 has 13 amino acids. The CDR3 sequence: CASSRTQQETQYF. CDR3 coding DNA: TGTGCCAGCTCAAGGACGCAACAAGAGACCCAGTACTTC.

This chain links TRBV20-1 with TRBJ2-4, with 10 bases matching TRBD2. The J call may be faulty, since TRBJ2-5 better matches the DNA end. Germline V gives CDR1 DFQATT, CDR2 SNEGSKA (reference sequence). The CDR3 runs to 16 residues. The DNA for the CDR3 is TGCAGTGCTAGCCGGGCAGTGCTAGCGGGGGAAGAGACCCAGTACTTC. It yields the protein CSASRAVLAGEETQYF.

The V call is TRBV27, the J call TRBJ1-4; D ambiguous. The CDR3 consists of 14 residues. V gave up 5 bases and J gave up 8 bases, with 15 bases separating them. Germline CDR1 is MNHEY and CDR2 is SMNVEV (reference sequence). The CDR3 region is CASSPRNPPEKLFF. In DNA form, the CDR3 reads TGTGCCAGCAGTCCCCGGAACCCACCCGAAAAACTGTTTTTT. The full variable domain, in which reference TRBV27 and TRBJ1-4 provide the parts outside the CDR3, is EAQVTQNPRYLITVTGKKLTVTCSQNMNHEYMSWYRQDPGLGLRQIYYSMNVEVTDKGDVPEGYKVSRKEKRNFPLILESPSPNQTSLYFCASSPRNPPEKLFFGSGTQLSVL.

The gene calls are TRBV20-1 and TRBJ1-2; TRBD1 is a possible D gene (6 bases). CDR1 is DFQATT and CDR2 is SNEGSKA in the germline V gene (reference sequence). This CDR3 is built from 14 residues. Trimming removed 1 base from V and 5 bases from J, with 14 bases in between. The chain's CDR3 is CSARAFTGRYGYTF. The CDR3 DNA sequence: TGCAGTGCTAGAGCTTTCACAGGGAGGTATGGCTACACCTTC.

CDR3 coding DNA: TGTGCCAGCGGTGGGGGGTCGACTGAAGCTTTCTTT. Translated: CASGGGSTEAFF. The chain couples TRBV27 to TRBJ1-1; maybe TRBD1 (5 bases). V was cut by 8 bases and J by 5 bases, with 12 bases left in between. In germline, CDR1 is MNHEY, CDR2 SMNVEV (reference sequence). The CDR3 is 12 amino acids.

The V call is TRBV20-1, the J call TRBJ2-5, with 10 positions matching TRBD2. The DNA end is more similar to TRBJ2-7, so the J call may be wrong. Germline lookup yields CDR1 DFQATT and CDR2 SNEGSKA (reference sequence). This CDR3 has 13 amino acids. The CDR3 DNA reads TGCAGTGCTACCGGACTAGCGGACTACGAGCAGTACTTC. Translating it yields CSATGLADYEQYF.

In DNA form, the CDR3 reads TGTGCCAGCAGCCAGGGACAACCGTTCACTGAAGCTTTCTTT. Translating it yields CASSQGQPFTEAFF. This chain connects TRBV12-3 or TRBV12-4 to TRBJ1-1, with D possibly TRBD1 on 6 matching bases. Trimming shortened V by 6 bases and J by 4 bases, and 15 bases separated the two germline ends. The CDR3 length is 14 residues.

This clonotype has a handful of counts. DNA for the CDR3: TGTGCCACCAGTAAGGGACAGGGGACCTACAATGAGCAGTTCTTC. Its protein product is CATSKGQGTYNEQFF. The chain employs TRBV24-1 and TRBJ2-1, with TRBD1 matching over 10 bases. Germline lookup yields CDR1 KGHDR and CDR2 SFDVKD. The ends lost 6 bases at V and 2 bases at J; junction bases unmatched: 3. CDR3 length: 15 amino acids.

The rearrangement uses TRBV4-1 and TRBJ2-7; D may be TRBD1 (6 bases). V was pared by 3 bases and J by 5 bases, with 14 bases between. CDR1 is MGHRA and CDR2 is YSYEKL in the germline V gene. The CDR3 totals 14 residues. The CDR3 nucleotides read TGCGCCAGCAGCCAGTTACAGGGATTAGACGAGCAGTACTTC. Translating it yields CASSQLQGLDEQYF.

This chain joins TRBV29-1 and TRBJ2-4; D not certain. The J call may be in error: the DNA end matches TRBJ2-5 better. This CDR3 has 10 residues. Germline CDR1 reads SQVTM; CDR2 reads ANQGSEA. In nucleotides, the CDR3 is TGCAGCGTTGCCGAAAAGACCCAGTACTTC. It specifies CSVAEKTQYF.

This clonotype was detected a few times. The J gene is TRBJ2-5, the V gene TRBV2, with 7 nucleotides matching TRBD1. The CDR3 consists of 13 residues. The germline CDR1 and CDR2 sequences are SNHLY and FYNNEI. Trimming at V came to 5 bases and at J to 13 bases, leaving 13 bases not matched to a gene. CDR3 residues: CASSFRGQDGLYF. CDR3 DNA sequence: TGTGCCAGCAGTTTCCGCGGACAGGACGGGTTGTACTTC.

A note on this clonotype: A read error may be the cause here, since a much bigger clone is one base away. The rearrangement joins TRBV5-1 to TRBJ2-7, with D possibly being TRBD2 (5 bases). Germline CDR1 reads SGHRS; CDR2 reads YFSETQ. The CDR3 consists of 18 residues. Trimming cost V 4 bases and J 3 bases, with 26 bases left between them. CDR3: CASSPSDGVSPPYYEQYF. For the CDR3, the DNA is TGCGCCAGCAGCCCCTCGGACGGGGTTTCACCTCCTTACTACGAGCAGTACTTC.

The chain links TRBV27 to TRBJ2-5; D not certain. The end of the DNA is better explained by TRBJ2-7, so the J call may be wrong. The CDR3 has 14 residues. Per germline, CDR1 MNHEY and CDR2 SMNVEV (reference sequence). The CDR3 is CASSLSFQGYEQYF. CDR3 sequence (DNA): TGTGCCAGCAGTTTATCGTTCCAAGGCTACGAGCAGTACTTC.

The rearrangement joins TRBV20-1 to TRBJ2-1; possible D gene TRBD1, 6 bases. Between the trimmed V and J ends, which lost 6 bases and 13 bases, there was a span of 19 bases. The length of the CDR3 is 12 residues. Germline loops: CDR1 DFQATT, CDR2 SNEGSKA (reference sequence). CDR3 in DNA: TGCAGTGCAAGGGACATACAAGAGACCCAGTTCTTC. Its translation: CSARDIQETQFF.

This clonotype was observed a few times. V and J are TRBV29-1 and TRBJ2-7; the D gene is possibly TRBD2 (5 bases). Trimming left V 3 bases short and J 5 bases short, with 11 bases between. CDR1 and CDR2 (germline): SQVTM, ANQGSEA. The CDR3 sequence is 12 residues long. CDR3 coding DNA: TGCAGCGTTGACGGAGGTAGTGACGAGCAGTACTTC. Translated, it gives CSVDGGSDEQYF.